This entry features one T cell receptor beta chain sequence. Its specific antigen is unknown. No base quality values were provided; no much bigger clone lies one nucleotide off. CDR1 and CDR2 are drawn from the germline V gene: MNHNS, SASEGT. The CDR3 contains 14 residues, cysteine and phenylalanine counted. Left in the record is the CDR3 DNA by itself, 42 bases read in frame from the first base. To prepare the library, PCR was applied. The sequencer was a HiSeq X Ten. TCRdb's own reprocessing of the public reads used fastp at Q25 and MiXCR and kept productive beta chains. For every CDR3 protein sequence, its rows merge into one entry that carries the most common genes and DNA. This sample comprises 10,000 or so distinct CDR3 sequences, approximately 46% of them detected only once. The ten top clones hold roughly 48% of the sample. The donors were patients who had localized lung adenocarcinoma, which is a subtype of non-small cell lung cancer. The margins of localized lung adenocarcinomas were where the samples came from. CD8+ T cells from tumor tissue were profiled separately from CD4+ T cells for TCR repertoire analysis.

This specimen comes from a study of CD4 and CD8 cells across lung adenocarcinoma regions (dated by TCRdb to 2017 to 2018). About the full investigation: The study compared tumor centers with tumor margins to examine intratumor heterogeneity of the T cell receptor repertoire.

The V and J segments used are TRBV6-1 and TRBJ2-4, with TRBD2 as a weak D call on 6 bases. The J call is in doubt because the DNA end fits TRBJ2-7 better. Sequencing was performed on CD8+ T cells from the margin of a lung tumor. The sample's cell subset or site, from its label and the paper: tumor margin region. The TCR originated in a female donor with lung adenocarcinoma. The CD4 and CD8 labels of this study may be unreliable. The base sequence is TGTGCCAGCAGTGAAGTTGGGAGGTCGGACGAGCAGTACTTC. Its protein is CASSEVGRSDEQYF.